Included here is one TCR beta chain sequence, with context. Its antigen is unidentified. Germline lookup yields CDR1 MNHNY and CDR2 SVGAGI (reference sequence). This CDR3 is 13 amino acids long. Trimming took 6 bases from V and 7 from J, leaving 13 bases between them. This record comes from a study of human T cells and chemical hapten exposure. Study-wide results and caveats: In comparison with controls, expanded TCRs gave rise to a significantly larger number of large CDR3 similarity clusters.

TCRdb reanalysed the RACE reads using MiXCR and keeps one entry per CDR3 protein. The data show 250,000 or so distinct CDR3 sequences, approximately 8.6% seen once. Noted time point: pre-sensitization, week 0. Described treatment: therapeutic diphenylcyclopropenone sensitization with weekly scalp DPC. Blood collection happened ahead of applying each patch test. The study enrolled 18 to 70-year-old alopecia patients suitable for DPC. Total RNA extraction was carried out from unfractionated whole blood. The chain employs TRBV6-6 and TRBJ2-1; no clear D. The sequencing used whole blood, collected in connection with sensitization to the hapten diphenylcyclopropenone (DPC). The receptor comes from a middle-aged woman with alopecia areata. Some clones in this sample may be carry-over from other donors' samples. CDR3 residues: CASRDGSGNEQFF. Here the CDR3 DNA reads TGTGCCAGCAGGGACGGTAGTGGGAATGAGCAGTTCTTC.